A selection of T cell receptor beta chains follows, all from one sample in a study of vaccination and CD4 T cells after COVID-19. TCRdb passed the PCR reads through MiXCR, listing each CDR3 protein once. Altogether about 6,800 distinct CDR3 sequences are present, 74% being singletons, with the ten largest covering 15%. Their antigens remain unidentified. The sequenced material came from CD4+ T cells from blood, cultured in vitro. These receptors originate from a human donor who had recovered from COVID-19. Both conserved end residues are part of each CDR3. The D gene is left open where the match is weak. The size entry is marked missing in some rows and otherwise reads once, few, many or a size class.

cdr3_aa,cdr3_nt,d_call,v_call,clone_size,j_call
CASSPREGSYNEQFF,TGTGCCAGCAGTCCCAGGGAGGGCTCCTACAATGAGCAGTTCTTC,TRBD2,TRBV27,NA,TRBJ2-1
CATSREGGATSGNTIYF,TGTGCCACCAGCAGAGAGGGGGGGGCAACCTCTGGAAACACCATATATTTT,NA,TRBV15,NA,TRBJ1-3
CASSRGGQGYYQPQHF,TGTGCCAGCAGCAGGGGGGGACAGGGATATTATCAGCCCCAGCATTTT,NA,TRBV21-1,NA,TRBJ1-5
CSAPGRSSADTQYF,TGCAGTGCCCCCGGGAGGTCTAGCGCAGATACGCAGTATTTT,TRBD2,TRBV20-1,NA,TRBJ2-3
CASSPSVAPLGNQPQHF,TGTGCCAGCAGCCCCTCGGTGGCCCCGCTTGGCAATCAGCCCCAGCATTTT,NA,TRBV5-6,NA,TRBJ1-5
CASSLGNHPSYEQYF,TGTGCCAGCAGCTTAGGGAACCACCCCTCCTACGAGCAGTACTTC,NA,TRBV7-6,few,TRBJ2-7
CASSWTQTGYNEQFF,TGTGCCAGCAGCTGGACCCAAACCGGATACAATGAGCAGTTCTTC,NA,TRBV7-3,NA,TRBJ2-1
CASSSPPGVYGYTF,TGTGCCAGCAGCTCCCCTCCAGGTGTCTATGGCTACACCTTC,NA,TRBV7-2,once,TRBJ1-2
CASSIQTRGHNSPLHF,TGTGCCAGCAGCATCCAGACCCGGGGGCATAATTCACCCCTCCACTTT,NA,TRBV7-2,NA,TRBJ1-6
CASTPGGGNTGELFF,TGTGCCAGCACCCCCGGAGGGGGGAACACCGGGGAGCTGTTTTTT,NA,TRBV7-2,NA,TRBJ2-2
CASRETGGVNQPQHF,TGTGCCAGCAGAGAAACAGGGGGAGTCAATCAGCCCCAGCATTTT,TRBD1,TRBV6-1,NA,TRBJ1-5
CAISESQDLNTEAFF,TGTGCCATCAGTGAAAGTCAGGATCTGAACACTGAAGCTTTCTTT,NA,TRBV10-3,NA,TRBJ1-1
CASSLVGLGTQYF,TGTGCCAGCAGCTTAGTCGGGTTAGGGACCCAGTACTTC,NA,TRBV7-9,NA,TRBJ2-5
CASSDRLIEQFF,TGTGCCAGCAGTGATCGACTAATTGAGCAGTTCTTC,NA,TRBV6-1,once,TRBJ2-1
CASSLGRYEQYF,TGTGCCAGCAGCTTAGGCCGCTACGAGCAGTACTTC,NA,TRBV7-2,NA,TRBJ2-7
CSATATWGTQPQHF,TGCAGTGCTACCGCGACGTGGGGTACTCAGCCCCAGCATTTT,NA,TRBV20-1,once,TRBJ1-5
CASSYPAAVGYGYTF,TGTGCCAGCAGTTACCCGGCTGCAGTTGGCTATGGCTACACCTTC,NA,TRBV6-5,NA,TRBJ1-2
CASSYSWGANERAEAFF,TGTGCCAGCAGTTACTCGTGGGGGGCCAACGAACGGGCTGAAGCTTTCTTT,NA,TRBV6-5,once,TRBJ1-1
CASSQKSSYNSPLHF,TGCGCCAGCAGCCAGAAATCCTCCTATAATTCACCCCTCCACTTT,NA,TRBV4-3,NA,TRBJ1-6
CASSTGVRPGYTF,TGTGCCAGCAGCACAGGGGTTCGACCCGGCTACACCTTC,TRBD1,TRBV11-2,medium-sized,TRBJ1-2
CASSSGRTYGYTF,TGTGCCAGCAGTAGTGGACGGACCTATGGCTACACCTTC,NA,TRBV28,NA,TRBJ1-2
CSASMGTYSNQPQHF,TGCAGTGCTAGTATGGGGACTTATAGCAATCAGCCCCAGCATTTT,NA,TRBV20-1,NA,TRBJ1-5
CASSGGTGGNQPQHF,TGTGCCAGCAGCGGGGGGACAGGGGGAAATCAGCCCCAGCATTTT,TRBD1,TRBV7-8,NA,TRBJ1-5
CASSYDGYNSPLHF,TGTGCCAGCAGTTACGATGGGTACAATTCACCCCTCCACTTT,NA,TRBV6-5,NA,TRBJ1-6
CASSEFDLRGLLNSPLHF,TGTGCCAGCAGTGAATTCGATTTAAGGGGGCTCCTAAATTCACCCCTCCACTTT,TRBD1,TRBV25-1,NA,TRBJ1-6
CATSEARANTEAFF,TGTGCCACCAGTGAGGCGAGAGCGAACACTGAAGCTTTCTTT,NA,TRBV24-1,NA,TRBJ1-1
CATSDARGLAGAFNEQFF,TGTGCCACCAGTGATGCCCGGGGACTAGCGGGAGCCTTCAATGAGCAGTTCTTC,TRBD2,TRBV24-1,NA,TRBJ2-1